These T cell receptor beta chains were read from a single sample in a study of tumor and adjacent non-tumor tissue in lung cancer. From the multiplex PCR reads, TCRdb called clonotypes with MiXCR, one entry per CDR3 protein. The repertoire holds 71,000 or so distinct CDR3 sequences, with over 75% as singletons. Sequencing was done on a sample of lung tumor tissue. The receptors stem from a woman in her 50s with non-small cell lung cancer. The CDR3 runs from the conserved cysteine through the conserved F or W. The D gene is left open where the match is weak. The size field is filled for only some rows; it gives once, few, many or a size class.

J gene,clone size,V gene,D gene,CDR3 protein,CDR3 DNA
TRBJ1-5,-,TRBV11-1,TRBD1,CASNIATGANTQHF,TGTGCCAGCAACATAGCTACAGGGGCTAATACGCAGCATTTT
TRBJ2-7,-,TRBV11-1,TRBD1,CAGSHWDRSYEQYF,TGTGCCGGCAGTCACTGGGACAGATCCTACGAGCAGTACTTC
TRBJ2-1,many,TRBV20-1,-,CSARVENNEQFF,TGCAGTGCTAGAGTGGAAAACAATGAGCAGTTCTTC
TRBJ2-1,-,TRBV11-2,-,CVSCLGLYEQFF,TGTGTCAGCTGCTTAGGGCTATATGAGCAGTTCTTC
TRBJ2-7,few,TRBV20-1,TRBD1,CSAGGDRGLLTYEQYF,TGCAGTGCTGGTGGGGACAGGGGGCTTCTGACCTACGAGCAGTACTTC
TRBJ2-2,few,TRBV10-1,-,CASSEFSSGNVDTGELFF,TGCGCCAGCAGTGAATTCTCCAGCGGTAACGTCGACACCGGGGAGCTGTTTTTT
TRBJ2-5,-,TRBV20-1,-,CGARFGQETKYF,TGCGGTGCTAGGTTCGGGCAAGAGACCAAGTACTTC
TRBJ1-2,-,TRBV29-1,-,CSVKGSGGLNYGYTF,TGCAGCGTTAAAGGGTCTGGGGGATTGAACTATGGCTACACCTTC
TRBJ2-1,few,TRBV6-6,TRBD2,CATAGTSDASVHEQFF,TGTGCCACTGCCGGGACTAGCGATGCTTCTGTCCATGAGCAGTTCTTC
TRBJ2-3,-,TRBV24-1,-,CASSDTTRRLSTDTQYF,TGTGCCTCCAGTGACACGACTAGAAGACTAAGCACAGATACGCAGTATTTT
TRBJ2-7,-,TRBV29-1,TRBD1,CSLQGRGDSYERYF,TGCAGCCTACAGGGGAGAGGAGATTCCTACGAGCGGTATTTC
TRBJ1-6,-,TRBV12-3/TRBV12-4,-,CVSSGTGYSPLHF,TGTGTCAGCAGCGGGACGGGGTATTCACCCCTCCACTTT
TRBJ2-1,once,TRBV5-4,TRBD2,CGSSSGLAGHSYNEQFF,TGTGGCAGCAGCTCGGGACTAGCGGGACACTCCTACAATGAGCAGTTCTTC
TRBJ2-5,-,TRBV2,-,CASGEAMGRGQETQYF,TGTGCCAGCGGTGAAGCGATGGGGCGGGGACAAGAGACCCAGTACTTC
TRBJ2-7,-,TRBV10-3,-,CAISDPCGIYEQYF,TGTGCCATCAGTGATCCGTGCGGGATCTACGAACAGTACTTC
TRBJ2-5,-,TRBV11-2,-,CVSSDAGVVTQYF,TGTGTCAGCAGCGACGCAGGTGTAGTGACTCAGTACTTC
TRBJ2-3,-,TRBV6-5,-,CASSALDRLTDTQYF,TGTGCCAGCAGTGCCCTGGACCGACTAACAGATACGCAGTATTTT
TRBJ2-3,-,TRBV4-2,-,CASNQVGEARGTDTQYF,TGTGCCAGCAACCAAGTGGGGGAAGCCAGGGGTACAGATACGCAGTATTTT
TRBJ2-2,-,TRBV6-5,-,CTSSLPQFANTGELFF,TGTACCAGCAGCCTCCCACAGTTCGCGAACACGGGGGAGCTGTTTTTT
TRBJ1-2,-,TRBV11-2,-,CDGSLTRTNYGYTF,TGTGACGGCAGCTTAACACGTACTAACTATGGCTACACTTTC
TRBJ2-1,-,TRBV11-2,-,CASAPEGRGSSYNEQFF,TGTGCCAGCGCCCCAGAGGGCAGGGGAAGCTCCTACAACGAGCAGTTCTTC
TRBJ2-2,-,TRBV5-6,TRBD1,CASSYGTEICTGELFF,TGTGCCAGCAGCTACGGGACAGAGATTTGCACCGGGGAGCTGTTTTTT
TRBJ2-3,-,TRBV4-2,TRBD2,CASSQELAGSTGTQCF,TGTGCCAGCAGCCAAGAACTAGCGGGAAGTACAGGTACGCAGTGTTTT
TRBJ2-1,once,TRBV29-1,TRBD2,CRADGTSGMNEQFF,TGCAGGGCCGACGGGACTAGCGGCATGAATGAGCAGTTCTTC
TRBJ2-5,-,TRBV20-1,-,CSGRNSVERQIQYF,TGCAGTGGTAGAAACTCCGTGGAACGGCAGATCCAGTACTTC
TRBJ2-7,-,TRBV28,-,CTSGKRTAGAPYEQYF,TGTACCAGCGGAAAGAGAACCGCGGGTGCCCCCTACGAGCAGTACTTC
TRBJ2-1,-,TRBV29-1,TRBD1,CIVEAEAGGQFF,TGCATCGTTGAAGCCGAGGCAGGGGGGCAGTTCTTC
TRBJ1-5,-,TRBV4-3,-,CASGQEIDAGGSNQPQHF,TGCGCCAGCGGCCAAGAGATAGACGCAGGAGGGAGCAATCAGCCCCAGCATTTT
TRBJ1-1,-,TRBV6-2/TRBV6-3,-,CVSSWRTWGNTEAFF,TGTGTCAGCAGTTGGAGGACATGGGGCAACACTGAAGCTTTCTTT
TRBJ2-1,-,TRBV11-2,-,CANSLGYYQQFF,TGTGCCAATAGCTTGGGATACTACCAGCAGTTCTTC
TRBJ2-7,-,TRBV20-1,-,CSARVMEGLSYVQYF,TGCAGTGCTAGAGTAATGGAGGGCCTGTCCTACGTGCAGTACTTC
TRBJ2-3,-,TRBV11-1,TRBD2,CASSYGLAGFKSTDTQYF,TGTGCTAGCAGCTATGGACTAGCGGGATTTAAAAGCACAGATACGCAGTATTTT
TRBJ2-5,once,TRBV6-2/TRBV6-3,-,CTSSLIQEAQYF,TGTACCAGCAGTTTGATCCAAGAGGCCCAGTACTTC
TRBJ2-1,-,TRBV20-1,-,CSARDPRAGNNEQFF,TGCAGCGCTAGAGACCCGCGGGCTGGGAACAATGAGCAGTTCTTC
TRBJ2-5,-,TRBV29-1,-,CSVAGRRFRETQYF,TGCAGCGTTGCAGGGCGGAGGTTTCGAGAGACCCAGTACTTC
TRBJ2-1,-,TRBV6-5,-,CASNVRAGGLSERFF,TGTGCCAGCAATGTGAGGGCAGGCGGGCTTAGTGAGCGGTTCTTC
TRBJ1-2,-,TRBV10-3,-,CAANQDRNYGCTF,-
TRBJ2-2,-,TRBV29-1,TRBD2,CSPTCGRWNTGGLFF,TGCAGCCCCACATGCGGGAGGTGGAACACCGGGGGTCTGTTTTTT
TRBJ2-7,-,TRBV20-1,TRBD2,CSSRIPGLAGVGNEQYF,TGCAGTTCTAGGATCCCGGGACTAGCGGGAGTGGGCAATGAGCAGTACTTC